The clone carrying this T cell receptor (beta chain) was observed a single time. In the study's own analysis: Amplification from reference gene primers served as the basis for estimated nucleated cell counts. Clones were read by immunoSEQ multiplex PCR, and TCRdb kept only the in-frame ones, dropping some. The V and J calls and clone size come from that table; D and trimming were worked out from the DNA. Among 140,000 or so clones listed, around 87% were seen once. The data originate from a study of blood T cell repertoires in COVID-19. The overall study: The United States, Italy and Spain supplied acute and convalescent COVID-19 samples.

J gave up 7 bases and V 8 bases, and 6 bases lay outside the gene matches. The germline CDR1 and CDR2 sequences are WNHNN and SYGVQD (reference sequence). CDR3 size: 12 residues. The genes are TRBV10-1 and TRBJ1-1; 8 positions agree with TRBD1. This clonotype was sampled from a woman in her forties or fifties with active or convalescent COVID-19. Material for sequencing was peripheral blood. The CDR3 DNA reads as TGCGCCAGCTCCAGGGGGCGCGGTGAAGCTTTCTTT. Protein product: CASSRGRGEAFF.